Here is one T cell receptor (beta chain) with its context. The record originates from a study of OX40 agonist ivuxolimab in advanced cancers. Across the whole study: Treatment of patients was with ivuxolimab, an agonistic anti-OX40 (CD134) antibody. Head and neck, renal cell, melanoma or hepatocellular carcinoma were the cancers that dose-escalation patients had.

Method: immunoSEQ multiplex PCR; TCRdb's copy keeps in-frame clones and lacks some. The sample has some 80,000 clones, 80% to 95% seen once; the top ten hold over 0.6%. Germline V gives CDR1 SGHAT, CDR2 FQNNGV. There are 19 residues in the CDR3. After removal of 2 bases from V and 3 bases from J, the junction contained 10 bases not matched to a gene. The chain recombines TRBV11-2 with TRBJ2-3, with 14 bases matching TRBD2. The TCR comes from an adult with an advanced solid tumor such as melanoma, head and neck, liver or kidney cancer. The specimen comprised CD4+ or CD8+ T cells sorted from blood, sampled in a trial of the OX40 agonist ivuxolimab. CDR3 in amino acids: CASSLTPPTSGGATDTQYF. In DNA, the CDR3 is TGTGCCAGCAGCTTAACCCCCCCGACTAGCGGGGGGGCGACAGATACGCAGTATTTT. Using reference TRBV11-2 and TRBJ2-3 for the parts outside the CDR3, the full variable domain is EAGVAQSPRYKIIEKRQSVAFWCNPISGHATLYWYQQILGQGPKLLIQFQNNGVVDDSQLPKDRFSAERLKGVDSTLKIQPAKLEDSAVYLCASSLTPPTSGGATDTQYFGPGTRLTVL.